The 9 T cell receptor beta chains given below trace back to one sample, sequenced in a study of cytomegalovirus exposure and HLA in healthy donors. PCR primers comprised 60 Vbeta and 13 Jbeta primers. The method was immunoSEQ multiplex PCR; TCRdb's version includes in-frame clones alone and lacks a portion of them. The data hold tens of thousands of clones, with about 66% observed a single time. Sequencing was carried out using PBMCs. The source is a man aged 40-55 years in good health and CMV-seropositive.

This clone came up once. V usage is TRBV18 and J usage is TRBJ1-3; the D is unclear. The V end was cut by 6 bases, the J end by 4 bases, with 10 bases between. The CDR3 totals 13 residues. Germline V CDR1 and CDR2: KGHSH, LQKENI. The CDR3 region is CASSPGVGNTIYF. Here the CDR3 DNA reads TGTGCCAGCTCCCCTGGAGTAGGAAACACCATATATTTT. Drawing the rest from reference TRBV18 and TRBJ1-3, the complete variable domain is NAGVMQNPRHLVRRRGQEARLRCSPMKGHSHVYWYRQLPEEGLKFMVYLQKENIIDESGMPKERFSAEFPKEGPSILRIQQVVRGDSAAYFCASSPGVGNTIYFGEGSWLTVV.

The J gene is TRBJ2-3, the V gene TRBV5-1, with D hard to call. Per the germline V gene, CDR1 is SGHRS and CDR2 is YFSETQ. There are 14 residues in the CDR3. With 4 bases removed from V and 2 bases from J, the gap between germline ends came to 11 bases. The CDR3 sequence is CASSGTGFTDTQYF. The CDR3 bases are TGCGCCAGCAGCGGCACCGGGTTCACAGATACGCAGTATTTT.

This chain links TRBV19 with TRBJ2-5; D is perhaps TRBD2 (5 bases). With 6 bases removed from V and 3 bases from J, the gap between germline ends came to 14 bases. The CDR3 is 14 amino acids. Germline-derived CDR1 and CDR2 are LNHDA and SQIVND (reference sequence). The CDR3: CASSSPPGKETQYF. The CDR3 bases are TGTGCCAGTAGCTCCCCACCCGGGAAAGAGACCCAGTACTTC.

This sequence joins TRBV12-5 and TRBJ1-1; D not resolved. This CDR3 comprises 14 residues. Between the trimmed V and J ends, which lost 2 bases and 1 base, there was a span of 8 bases. Germline CDR1 reads LGHNT; CDR2 reads FRNRAP. DNA for the CDR3: TGTGCTAGTGGTTTGACGACACCGAACACTGAAGCTTTCTTT. Amino acid sequence: CASGLTTPNTEAFF.

The CDR3, as DNA: TGTGCCAGCAGTGAATATGGGGGCGCGATCACAGATACGCAGTATTTT. This encodes CASSEYGGAITDTQYF. The chain recombines TRBV2 with TRBJ2-3; the D gene is possibly TRBD1 (6 bases). Germline CDR1 SNHLY, CDR2 FYNNEI. The CDR3 extends over 16 amino acids. V was pared by 2 bases and J by 2 bases, with 14 bases between.

This clone came up a few times. The chain is built from TRBV4-1 and TRBJ1-1; D is ambiguous. The CDR3 has 16 amino acids. The V gene lost 4 bases and the J gene lost 1 base, with 16 bases spanning the gap. Germline V gives CDR1 MGHRA, CDR2 YSYEKL. The CDR3: CASSRSLVGGNTEAFF. The CDR3 DNA sequence: TGCGCCAGCAGCCGGAGTCTCGTGGGTGGGAACACTGAAGCTTTCTTT.

To note about this clone: The sample has other DNA sequences that encode this CDR3 too. This sequence joins TRBV5-6 and TRBJ1-6; 9 nucleotides agree with TRBD1. The V segment lost 3 bases and the J segment 7 bases; nucleotides outside the gene matches: 5. This CDR3 has 15 residues. Looked up from germline, CDR1 is SGHDT and CDR2 is YYEEEE. Here the CDR3 reads CASSSGQGVNSPLHF. The DNA for the CDR3 is TGTGCCAGCAGCTCGGGACAGGGTGTGAATTCACCCCTCCACTTT.

The chain carries TRBV18 and TRBJ1-3, with TRBD1 identical over 8 bases. Germline V lookup: CDR1 KGHSH, CDR2 LQKENI. The CDR3 sequence is 15 residues long. J gave up 4 bases and V 5 bases, and 7 bases lay outside the gene matches. CDR3 loop: CASSSDRGTGNTIYF. CDR3 in DNA: TGTGCCAGCTCATCCGACAGGGGTACGGGAAACACCATATATTTT. Complete variable domain (other parts from reference TRBV18 and TRBJ1-3): NAGVMQNPRHLVRRRGQEARLRCSPMKGHSHVYWYRQLPEEGLKFMVYLQKENIIDESGMPKERFSAEFPKEGPSILRIQQVVRGDSAAYFCASSSDRGTGNTIYFGEGSWLTVV.

The genes are TRBV12-5 and TRBJ1-5; TRBD1 matches 8 bases. Per germline, CDR1 LGHNT and CDR2 FRNRAP. CDR3 length: 15 amino acids. Unmatched junction bases numbered 11, after V lost 6 bases and J lost 7 bases. CDR3 nucleotide sequence: TGTGCTAGTGGACCAACGGGACAGGTTCGACAGCCCCAGCATTTT. It codes for CASGPTGQVRQPQHF.